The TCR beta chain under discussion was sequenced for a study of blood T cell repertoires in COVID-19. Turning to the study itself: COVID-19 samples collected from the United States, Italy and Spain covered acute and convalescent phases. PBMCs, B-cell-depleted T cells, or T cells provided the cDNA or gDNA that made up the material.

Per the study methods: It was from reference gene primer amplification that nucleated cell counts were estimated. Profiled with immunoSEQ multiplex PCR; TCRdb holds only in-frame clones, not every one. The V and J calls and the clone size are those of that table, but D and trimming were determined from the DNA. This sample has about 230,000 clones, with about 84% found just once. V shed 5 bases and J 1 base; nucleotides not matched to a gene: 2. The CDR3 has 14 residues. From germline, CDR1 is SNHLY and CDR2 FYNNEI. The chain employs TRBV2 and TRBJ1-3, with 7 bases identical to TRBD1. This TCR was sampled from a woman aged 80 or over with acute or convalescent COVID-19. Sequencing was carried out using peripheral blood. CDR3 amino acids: CASSLQGSGNTIYF. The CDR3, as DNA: TGTGCCAGCAGTTTACAGGGGTCTGGAAACACCATATATTTT.